This T cell receptor beta chain was captured in a study of shared clonotypes between healthy human individuals. The CDR3 consists of 15 residues. CDR1 is SGHNT, CDR2 YYREEE, per germline (reference sequence). V gave up 1 base and J gave up 6 bases; unmatched junction bases: 4. With respect to this clone: Its matching antigen is unknown.

Study-wide results and limits: How much donors shared clonotypes was expected to be affected by sequencing depth.

Clones were sequenced by immunoSEQ multiplex PCR, and TCRdb holds only the in-frame ones, with some missing. The table shows 2 million to 2.5 million clones, with more than 85% occurring only once. The chain is built from TRBV5-4 and TRBJ2-2, with TRBD1 matching over 9 bases. The sample consisted of naive CD4+ T cells from PBMCs. Subset described: CD45RA+ positively selected. The TCR comes from a man aged 18-30 years in good health. Some clones in this sample may be carry-over from other donors' samples. CDR3 nucleotide sequence: TGTGCCAGCAGCTTGAGGGGACAGGGTCCCGGGGAGCTGTTTTTT. Its protein product is CASSLRGQGPGELFF.